The 18 T cell receptor beta chains below all came from one sample that was sequenced in a study of blood T cells in healthy people across ages. Through a sample-barcoded 5' primer and a J-beta primer mix, a second PCR was run for roughly 6 to 11 cycles. TCRdb re-derived calls from the 5' RACE reads in MiXCR, one entry per CDR3 protein. The table lists around 520,000 distinct CDR3 sequences, roughly a quarter of them singletons. This sample also belongs to another study, concerning T cells of mothers and their children.

Sequenced sample: blood. Every receptor here comes from a boy younger than 10 in good health.

This clonotype has just a few counts. Here the CDR3 reads CASSHVRGREETQYF. CDR3 bases: TGTGCCAGCAGTCATGTCAGGGGGCGAGAGGAGACCCAGTACTTC. The chain joins TRBV6-5 to TRBJ2-5, with TRBD1 identical over 8 bases. V was clipped by 5 bases and J by 5 bases; unmatched bases: 10. Looked up from germline, CDR1 is MNHEY and CDR2 is SVGAGI. The CDR3 consists of 15 residues.

V is TRBV20-1 and J is TRBJ2-5, with TRBD2 identical over 8 bases. The V segment lost 0 bases and the J segment 3 bases; nucleotides outside the gene matches: 18. This CDR3 is built from 19 residues. Looked up from germline, CDR1 is DFQATT and CDR2 is SNEGSKA (reference sequence). The CDR3 DNA sequence: TGCAGTGCTAGAGATCCGGAGGTTGTAGCGGGGTACCGGAAAGAGACCCAGTACTTC. Its translation: CSARDPEVVAGYRKETQYF.

The genes are TRBV29-1 and TRBJ2-2; D is undetermined. The CDR3 consists of 14 residues. Looked up from germline, CDR1 is SQVTM and CDR2 is ANQGSEA. Trimming stripped 1 base from V and 3 bases from J, with 9 bases between. CDR3 sequence reads: CSVEGGEHTGELFF. The DNA of the CDR3 is TGCAGCGTTGAAGGTGGCGAGCACACCGGGGAGCTGTTTTTT.

This clonotype has just a few counts. CDR3 protein: CSARAGGEETQYF. The CDR3 DNA reads as TGCAGTGCTAGGGCCGGCGGGGAAGAGACCCAGTACTTC. V and J are TRBV20-1 and TRBJ2-5, with D perhaps matching TRBD2 (6 bases). The CDR3 spans 13 residues. Germline CDR1 reads DFQATT; CDR2 reads SNEGSKA (reference sequence). The V gene lost 3 bases and the J gene lost 3 bases, with 11 bases spanning the gap.

In this sample, this clonotype turned up a few times. The rearrangement links TRBV12-3 or TRBV12-4 to TRBJ1-2; D is possibly TRBD1 (6 bases). The ends were cut back, 5 bases at V and 0 bases at J, with 22 bases in the middle. The length of the CDR3 is 18 residues. The CDR3 nucleotides are TGTGCCAGCAGTCCAAGGTCGGGGGCAGGTGGAGCTAACTATGGCTACACCTTC. Residues: CASSPRSGAGGANYGYTF.

This clonotype came up once. V usage is TRBV9 and J usage is TRBJ1-2; the D is unclear. Germline lookup yields CDR1 SGDLS and CDR2 YYNGEE. Trimming pared 3 bases from V and 5 bases from J, leaving 8 bases between. The CDR3 is 12 residues long. Written as DNA, the CDR3 is TGTGCCAGCAGCGGGGCAGAGTATGGCTACACCTTC. Protein sequence: CASSGAEYGYTF.

This clonotype has more than one count but fewer than ten. The chain is built from TRBV29-1 and TRBJ2-7; D is unresolved. The V end lost 5 bases, the J end lost 3 bases, and 11 bases lay between the germline ends. The germline V gene has CDR1 SQVTM and CDR2 ANQGSEA. This CDR3 region has 12 residues. CDR3 sequence reads: CSVLWTDYEQYF. The CDR3, as DNA: TGCAGCGTTTTATGGACGGACTACGAGCAGTACTTC.

J is TRBJ2-3 and V is TRBV7-8, with 15 bases fitting TRBD2. The V segment lost 4 bases and the J segment 5 bases; nucleotides outside the gene matches: 7. CDR1 SGHVS and CDR2 FQNEAQ come from the germline V gene. The CDR3 has 17 amino acids. Here the CDR3 reads CASSSRTSGGAGDTQYF. CDR3 nucleotide sequence: TGTGCCAGCAGCTCTCGGACTAGCGGGGGGGCAGGAGATACGCAGTATTTT.

The chain uses TRBV20-1 and TRBJ1-3; tentative D call: TRBD1 (5 bases). The V gene's germline CDR1 is DFQATT and CDR2 SNEGSKA (reference sequence). The CDR3 totals 15 residues. V gave up 6 bases and J gave up 4 bases, with 19 bases separating them. The chain's CDR3 is CSAPFGGSRGNTIYF. The CDR3 DNA reads as TGCAGTGCACCGTTCGGGGGGTCGCGAGGAAACACCATATATTTT.

This clonotype has only a few counts. The rearrangement joins TRBV29-1 to TRBJ2-5, with TRBD2 matching 7 bases. Losses at the gene ends were 4 bases for V and 3 bases for J; bases not matched to a gene: 5. CDR1 is SQVTM and CDR2 is ANQGSEA in the germline V gene. CDR3 length equals 13 residues. CDR3: CSVGLLAEETQYF. The CDR3 DNA is TGCAGCGTTGGGCTGCTAGCGGAAGAGACCCAGTACTTC.

V is TRBV28 and J is TRBJ2-6; 10 bases map to TRBD1. V lost 3 bases, J lost 0 bases, and 20 bases stayed unmatched. Germline CDR1 and CDR2: MDHEN and SYDVKM. The CDR3 length is 23 residues. The CDR3 nucleotides read TGTGCCAGCAGTTTCAGTCTGGGCGACAGGGGGCTCGATGATAGCTCTGGGGCCAACGTCCTGACTTTC. Translation gives CASSFSLGDRGLDDSSGANVLTF.

V gene TRBV24-1 combines with J gene TRBJ1-6, with D uncertain. Trimming took 9 bases from V and 2 from J, leaving 10 bases between them. The germline CDR1 and CDR2 sequences are KGHDR and SFDVKD. CDR3 length: 14 residues. CDR3: CATPSATYNSPLHF. The DNA of the CDR3 is TGTGCCACCCCTTCGGCGACCTATAATTCACCCCTCCACTTT.

This clonotype was seen repeatedly, ten times or more. This chain uses TRBV28 with TRBJ2-2, with D possibly TRBD2 on 5 matching bases. The CDR3 covers 14 residues. The V end lost 3 bases, the J end lost 4 bases, and 9 bases lay between the germline ends. Per the germline V gene, CDR1 is MDHEN and CDR2 is SYDVKM. CDR3 nucleotide sequence: TGTGCCAGCAGTTTTCGGAGGTCCACCGGGGAGCTGTTTTTT. This encodes CASSFRRSTGELFF.

The chain employs TRBV7-2 and TRBJ1-1, with 9 nucleotides matching TRBD1. J lost 5 bases, V lost 1 base, and 5 bases had no gene match. Germline lookup yields CDR1 SGHTA and CDR2 FQGNSA. The CDR3 consists of 15 residues. CDR3 bases: TGTGCCAGCAGCTTAGAGACAGGGGGGAGAACTGAAGCTTTCTTT. Amino acid sequence: CASSLETGGRTEAFF.

The J gene is TRBJ2-5, the V gene TRBV4-1; TRBD1 might be the D (6 bases). The CDR3 is made up of 15 amino acids. Trimming removed 0 bases from V and 5 bases from J, with 13 bases in between. Germline V gene data show CDR1 as MGHRA and CDR2 as YSYEKL. The CDR3 region has the DNA TGCGCCAGCAGCCAAGACCACAGGGCGAGGGAGACCCAGTACTTC. Its protein is CASSQDHRARETQYF.

This clonotype was detected only a few times. This rearrangement joins TRBV20-1 to TRBJ1-4; a possible D gene is TRBD1 (5 bases). V lost 3 bases to trimming and J lost 0 bases, with 17 bases between them. The CDR3 sequence is 17 residues long. Germline V lookup: CDR1 DFQATT, CDR2 SNEGSKA (reference sequence). CDR3 region: CSARPFEGKSTNEKLFF. CDR3 nucleotide sequence: TGCAGTGCTAGGCCCTTTGAGGGGAAGTCAACTAATGAAAAACTGTTTTTT.

The sample holds one count of this clonotype. V usage is TRBV15 and J usage is TRBJ1-4; D possibly corresponds to TRBD1 (5 bases). V was clipped by 9 bases and J by 5 bases, with 16 bases between them. This CDR3 is 14 amino acids long. The germline V gene has CDR1 LNHNV and CDR2 YYDKDF (reference sequence). The CDR3, as DNA: TGTGCCACGAGACCGGGACCGAGGAATGAAAAACTGTTTTTT. Its protein product is CATRPGPRNEKLFF.

There are a few counts of this clonotype. The chain has TRBV3-1 and TRBJ2-7, with 11 bases fitting TRBD2. Germline assignment: CDR1 LGHDT and CDR2 YNNKEL (reference sequence). V shed 5 bases, J shed 0 bases, and the junction held 0 bases outside the gene matches. CDR3 length: 14 residues. This CDR3 is CASSTSGSSYEQYF. The CDR3 DNA is TGTGCCAGCAGCACTAGCGGGAGCTCCTACGAGCAGTACTTC.